This T cell receptor beta chain was captured by sequencing in a study of cytomegalovirus exposure and HLA in healthy donors. For this clone: Its antigen is not known.

Study results and caveats: In vitro work confirmed that a few CMV-associated chains recognize CMV antigens. Rarity held for most TCR sequences, but there were some public TCRs that occurred in many donors.

Assay used: immunoSEQ multiplex PCR; TCRdb lists only in-frame clones, some missing. The sample shows nearly 200,000 clones, 75% to 85% of them seen only once. Per the germline V gene, CDR1 is SNHLY and CDR2 is FYNNEI. The ends lost 5 bases at V and 1 base at J; junction bases unmatched: 6. This CDR3 spans 18 amino acids. The chain recombines TRBV2 with TRBJ2-2, with 14 bases lining up with TRBD2. The sequence came from a woman in her 30s in good health and CMV-seropositive. The sequenced sample was PBMCs. The CDR3 DNA is TGTGCCAGCAGTCGTCGACTAGCGGGAGGGATGAACACCGGGGAGCTGTTTTTT. This codes for CASSRRLAGGMNTGELFF.